This TCR beta chain was recovered during a study of PD-L1 blockade in urothelial cancer. Method: immunoSEQ multiplex PCR; TCRdb's copy keeps in-frame clones and lacks some. The sample consists of about 52,000 clones, about 68% of them appearing once. J lost 6 bases, V lost 5 bases, and 1 base had no gene match. Germline V CDR1 and CDR2: LNHDA, SQIVND (reference sequence). The CDR3 has 14 amino acids. The time point was: pretreatment peripheral blood. Sequences were derived from PBMCs, sampled around atezolizumab (anti-PD-L1) treatment. The sequence derives from a man between 65 and 79 years old with urothelial cancer. The rearrangement uses TRBV19 and TRBJ2-2; 12 nucleotides agree with TRBD2. CDR3 residues: CASSGLAGSGELFF. For the CDR3, the DNA is TGTGCCAGTAGTGGACTAGCGGGGTCCGGGGAGCTGTTTTTT.